The T cell receptor (beta chain) described here comes from a study of blood T cell repertoires in COVID-19. On the study more broadly: Specimens from acute and convalescent COVID-19 originated in the United States, Italy and Spain. PBMCs, B-cell-depleted T cells, or T cells provided the cDNA or gDNA that made up the material.

This CDR3 comprises 17 residues. With 4 bases clipped from V and 0 bases from J, the junction kept 8 bases outside the gene matches. CDR1 LNHDA and CDR2 SQIVND come from the germline V gene (reference sequence). Authors' analysis steps: Estimation of nucleated cell counts was performed using reference gene primer amplification. Using immunoSEQ multiplex PCR, the repertoire was profiled, and TCRdb retains in-frame clones only, with some absent. That table furnishes V, J and clone size, whereas the DNA furnished D and trimming. The sample carries around 80,000 clones, roughly 80% recorded once. Sequencing was done on a sample of peripheral blood. The sequence was collected from a woman older than 75 with acute or convalescent COVID-19. The chain joins TRBV19 to TRBJ2-2; TRBD1 aligns across 7 bases. The CDR3 loop reads CASSSHRGQANTGELFF. CDR3 nucleotides: TGTGCCAGTAGTAGCCATAGAGGACAGGCGAACACCGGGGAGCTGTTTTTT.